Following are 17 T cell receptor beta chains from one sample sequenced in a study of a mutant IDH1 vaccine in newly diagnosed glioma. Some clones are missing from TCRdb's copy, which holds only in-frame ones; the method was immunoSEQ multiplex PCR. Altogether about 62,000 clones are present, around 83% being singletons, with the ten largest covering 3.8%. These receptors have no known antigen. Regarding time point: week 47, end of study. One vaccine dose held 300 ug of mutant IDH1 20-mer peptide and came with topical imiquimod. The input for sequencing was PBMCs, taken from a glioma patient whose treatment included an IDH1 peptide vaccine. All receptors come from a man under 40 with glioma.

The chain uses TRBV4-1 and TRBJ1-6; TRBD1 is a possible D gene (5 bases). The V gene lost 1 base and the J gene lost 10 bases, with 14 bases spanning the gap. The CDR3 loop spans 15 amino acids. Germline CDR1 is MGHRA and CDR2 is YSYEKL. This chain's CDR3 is CASSQVLVKGSPLHF. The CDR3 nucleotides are TGCGCCAGCAGCCAAGTCCTTGTCAAGGGGTCACCCCTCCACTTT.

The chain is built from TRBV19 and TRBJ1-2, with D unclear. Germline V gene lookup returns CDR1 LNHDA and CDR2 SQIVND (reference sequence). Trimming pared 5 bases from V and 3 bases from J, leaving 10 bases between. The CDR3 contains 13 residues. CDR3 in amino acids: CASSRTFDYGYTF. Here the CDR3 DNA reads TGTGCCAGTAGTCGGACCTTTGACTATGGCTACACCTTC.

In DNA form, the CDR3 reads TGTGCCTGGCGTGGGACAGGATGGGGGGCCAACGTCCTGACTTTC. It translates to CAWRGTGWGANVLTF. This sequence joins TRBV30 and TRBJ2-6; 8 positions match TRBD1. CDR3 size: 15 residues. CDR1 is GTSNPN, CDR2 SVGIG, per germline (reference sequence). The V and J ends lost 5 bases and 4 bases, in that order; junction bases with no gene match: 7.

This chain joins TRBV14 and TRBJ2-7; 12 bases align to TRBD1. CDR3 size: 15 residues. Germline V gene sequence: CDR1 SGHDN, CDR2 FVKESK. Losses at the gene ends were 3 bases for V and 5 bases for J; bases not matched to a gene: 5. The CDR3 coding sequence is TGTGCCAGCAGCCAGGAGGGACAGGGGGCGGACGAGCAGTACTTC. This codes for CASSQEGQGADEQYF.

The CDR3, as DNA: TGTGCCAGTAGTAGGAAGAGCTCCTATAATTCACCCCTCCACTTT. Translating it yields CASSRKSSYNSPLHF. V and J are TRBV19 and TRBJ1-6; no firm D call. V lost 4 bases, J lost 0 bases, and 7 bases lay in between. The CDR3 has 15 amino acids. The V gene's germline CDR1 is LNHDA and CDR2 SQIVND (reference sequence). The full variable domain, rest sourced from reference TRBV19 and TRBJ1-6, is DGGITQSPKYLFRKEGQNVTLSCEQNLNHDAMYWYRQDPGQGLRLIYYSQIVNDFQKGDIAEGYSVSREKKESFPLTVTSAQKNPTAFYLCASSRKSSYNSPLHFGNGTRLTVT.

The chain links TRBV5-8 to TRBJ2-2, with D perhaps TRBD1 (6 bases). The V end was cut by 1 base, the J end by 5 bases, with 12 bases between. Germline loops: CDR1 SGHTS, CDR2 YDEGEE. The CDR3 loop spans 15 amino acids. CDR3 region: CASSLTRGKTGELFF. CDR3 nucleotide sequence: TGTGCCAGCAGCTTGACGAGGGGGAAAACCGGGGAGCTGTTTTTT.

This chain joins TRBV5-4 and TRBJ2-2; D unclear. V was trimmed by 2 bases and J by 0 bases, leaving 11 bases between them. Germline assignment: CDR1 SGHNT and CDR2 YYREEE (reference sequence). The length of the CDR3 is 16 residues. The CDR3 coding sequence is TGTGCCAGCAGCTTAGTGATAGTAGCGAACACCGGGGAGCTGTTTTTT. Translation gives CASSLVIVANTGELFF.

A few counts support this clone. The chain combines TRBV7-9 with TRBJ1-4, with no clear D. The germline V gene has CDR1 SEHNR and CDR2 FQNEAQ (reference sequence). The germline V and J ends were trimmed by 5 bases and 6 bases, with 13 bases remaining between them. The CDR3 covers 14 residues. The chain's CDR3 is CASSQEGEDEKLFF. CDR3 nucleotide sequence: TGTGCCAGCAGCCAAGAGGGTGAAGATGAAAAACTGTTTTTT.

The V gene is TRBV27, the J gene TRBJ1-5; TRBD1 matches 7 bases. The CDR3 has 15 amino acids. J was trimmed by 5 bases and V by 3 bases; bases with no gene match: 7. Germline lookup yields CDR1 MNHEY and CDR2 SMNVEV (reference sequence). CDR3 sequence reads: CASSFRTGGDQPQHF. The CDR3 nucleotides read TGTGCCAGCAGTTTTCGGACAGGAGGGGATCAGCCCCAGCATTTT.

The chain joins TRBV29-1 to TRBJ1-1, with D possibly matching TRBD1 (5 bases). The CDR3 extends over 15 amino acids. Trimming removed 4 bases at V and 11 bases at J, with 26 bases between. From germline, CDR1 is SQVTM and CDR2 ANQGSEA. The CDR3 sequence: CSVAPDSAGRGYAFF. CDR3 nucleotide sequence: TGCAGCGTTGCACCCGACAGTGCAGGACGTGGGTATGCTTTCTTT.

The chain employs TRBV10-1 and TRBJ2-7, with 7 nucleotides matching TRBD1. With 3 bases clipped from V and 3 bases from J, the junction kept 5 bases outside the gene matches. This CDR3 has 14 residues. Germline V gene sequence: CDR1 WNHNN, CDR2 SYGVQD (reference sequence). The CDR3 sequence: CASSEGTVNYEQYF. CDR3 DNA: TGCGCCAGCAGTGAAGGGACAGTAAACTACGAGCAGTACTTC.

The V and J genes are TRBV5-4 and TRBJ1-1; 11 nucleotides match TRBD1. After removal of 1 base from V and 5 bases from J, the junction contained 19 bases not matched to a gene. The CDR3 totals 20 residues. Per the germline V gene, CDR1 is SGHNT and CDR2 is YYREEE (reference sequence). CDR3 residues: CASSLMPPDRGRSGGTEAFF. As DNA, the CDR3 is TGTGCCAGCAGCTTGATGCCCCCGGACAGGGGGCGGTCGGGTGGGACTGAAGCTTTCTTT.

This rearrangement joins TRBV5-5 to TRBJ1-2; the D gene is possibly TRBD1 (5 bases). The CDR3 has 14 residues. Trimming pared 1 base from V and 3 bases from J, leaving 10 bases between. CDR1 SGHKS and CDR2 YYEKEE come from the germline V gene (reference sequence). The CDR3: CASSLIGADYGYTF. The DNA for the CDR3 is TGTGCCAGCAGCTTGATAGGGGCGGACTATGGCTACACCTTC.

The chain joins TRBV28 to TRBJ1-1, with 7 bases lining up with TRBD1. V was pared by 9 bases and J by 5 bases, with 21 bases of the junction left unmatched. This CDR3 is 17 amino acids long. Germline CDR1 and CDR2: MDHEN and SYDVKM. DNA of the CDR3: TGTGCCAGTCGCGGCAGGGGGAACTTGAAGAGGAGGACTGAAGCTTTCTTT. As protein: CASRGRGNLKRRTEAFF.

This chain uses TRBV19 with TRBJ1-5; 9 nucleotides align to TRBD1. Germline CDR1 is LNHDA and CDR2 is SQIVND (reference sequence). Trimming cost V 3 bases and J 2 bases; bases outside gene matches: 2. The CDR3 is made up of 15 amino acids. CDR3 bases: TGTGCCAGTAGTATGGGACAGGGACGCAATCAGCCCCAGCATTTT. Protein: CASSMGQGRNQPQHF.

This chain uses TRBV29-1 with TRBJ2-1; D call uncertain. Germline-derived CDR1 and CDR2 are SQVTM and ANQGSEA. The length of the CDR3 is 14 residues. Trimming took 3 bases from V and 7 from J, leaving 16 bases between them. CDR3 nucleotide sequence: TGCAGCGTTGATCCGGTGGGGATGGGAAATGAGCAGTTCTTC. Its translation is CSVDPVGMGNEQFF.

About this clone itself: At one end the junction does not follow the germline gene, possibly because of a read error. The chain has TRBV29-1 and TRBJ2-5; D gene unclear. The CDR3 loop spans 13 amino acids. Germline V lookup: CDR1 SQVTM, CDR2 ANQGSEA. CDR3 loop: CSVEATAQGTQYF. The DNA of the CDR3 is TGCAGCGTTGAAGCTACAGCACAAGGGACCCAGTACTTC.